These T cell receptor beta chains were read from a single sample in a study of blood T cells in healthy people across ages. TCRdb redid the calling of the 5' RACE reads with MiXCR, one entry per CDR3 protein. The data contain fewer than 900,000 distinct CDR3 sequences, roughly 40% of them singletons. Source material: blood. The receptors shown here come from a man aged 18-30 years in good health. Each CDR3 is given with its conserved first and last residue. Fields, in order: J gene, V gene, D gene, CDR3 protein. The D gene is left open where the match is weak.

TRBJ1-5 TRBV6-5 - CATGRGSNQPQHF
TRBJ1-2 TRBV7-9 - CASSLGGGANYGYTF
TRBJ2-2 TRBV9 - CASSVGLEGAGELFF
- TRBV27 TRBD1 CASSLSEKRGCERQGKGGDEQYF
TRBJ1-2 TRBV25-1 - CASSEGAGEDYGYTF
TRBJ2-2 TRBV12-3/TRBV12-4 TRBD2 CASRGGQLFF
TRBJ2-3 TRBV5-1 - CASSLDRVDTQYF
TRBJ2-4 TRBV7-2 - CASSEDYTKNIQYF
TRBJ1-6 TRBV20-1 TRBD1 CSAAQSGTGNSPLHF
TRBJ2-1 TRBV5-5 - CASSLGQSSSYNEQFF
TRBJ1-6 TRBV7-3 - CASSLRAGNNSPLHF
TRBJ2-6 TRBV5-1 - CASSQTHRSGANVLTF
TRBJ1-1 TRBV27 - CASSLSGDPNTEAFF
TRBJ2-1 TRBV3-1 - CASSPRGAEQFF
TRBJ1-1 TRBV6-6 - CASSYTTGPPEAFF
TRBJ2-2 TRBV4-1 - CASSQVGRWSNTGELFF
TRBJ1-4 TRBV7-8 - CASTQMGGMDERLFF
TRBJ1-1 TRBV7-9 - CASSLGPGTNTEAFF
TRBJ2-1 TRBV5-1 TRBD1 CASSLGQGAWEQFF